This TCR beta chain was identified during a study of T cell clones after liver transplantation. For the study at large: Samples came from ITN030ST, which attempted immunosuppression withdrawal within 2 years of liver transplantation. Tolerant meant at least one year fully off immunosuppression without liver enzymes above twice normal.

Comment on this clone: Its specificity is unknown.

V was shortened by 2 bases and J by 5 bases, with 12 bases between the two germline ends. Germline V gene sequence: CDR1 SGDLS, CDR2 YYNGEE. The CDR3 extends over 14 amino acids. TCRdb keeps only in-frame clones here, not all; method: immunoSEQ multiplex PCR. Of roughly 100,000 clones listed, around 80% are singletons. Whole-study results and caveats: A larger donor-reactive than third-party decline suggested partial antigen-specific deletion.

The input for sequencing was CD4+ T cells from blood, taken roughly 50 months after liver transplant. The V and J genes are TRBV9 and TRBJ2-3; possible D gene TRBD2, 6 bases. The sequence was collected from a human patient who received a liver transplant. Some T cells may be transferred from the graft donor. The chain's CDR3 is CASSVGGVEDTQYF. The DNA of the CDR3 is TGTGCCAGCAGCGTGGGCGGGGTGGAAGATACGCAGTATTTT.